This T cell receptor (beta chain) originates from a study of T cell changes during pregnancy in multiple sclerosis. The CDR3 runs 17 residues. The germline V gene has CDR1 SGHRS and CDR2 YFSETQ. With V trimmed by 4 bases and J by 5 bases, 13 bases remained unmatched. The assay was immunoSEQ multiplex PCR, and TCRdb's table has in-frame clones only and misses some. This repertoire shows more than 90,000 clones, 75% to 95% found once; its top ten account for 2.5% to 4%. The receptor's source is a female donor with multiple sclerosis, enrolled in a pregnancy study. The rearrangement joins TRBV5-1 to TRBJ2-1; 9 positions match TRBD2. The starting material was peripheral blood, obtained in the second trimester of pregnancy. CDR3 sequence: CASSPTFSGSVNNEQFF. Written as DNA, the CDR3 is TGCGCCAGCAGCCCGACCTTTAGCGGGAGTGTCAACAATGAGCAGTTCTTC.